The present entry profiles one TCR beta chain with its context. Its specificity is unknown. This CDR3 has 16 residues. CDR1 and CDR2 (germline): SGHDT, YYEEEE. Trimming stripped 3 bases from V and 2 bases from J, with 17 bases between. The entry originates in a study of cytomegalovirus exposure and HLA in healthy donors. Study at large: Early release data held tens of millions of unique TCRs from HLA-typed donors.

Though probably carrying unrecorded immune exposures, donors were nominally healthy at sampling. Points from the study as a whole: Analysis was carried out at a later point, and it linked a missense DCLRE1C variant to TCR beta V- and J-gene trimming. Accounts indicate the classifier identified cytomegalovirus status with strong specificity and sensitivity.

13 Jbeta primers and 60 Vbeta primers were used for the PCR. Here immunoSEQ multiplex PCR was the method, and the copy in TCRdb shows in-frame clones only, minus some. The sample carries some 30,000 clones, 44% recorded once. This clonotype originated in a woman in her forties or fifties in good health and CMV-seronegative. The rearrangement uses TRBV5-6 and TRBJ2-5, with D tentatively TRBD1 (6 bases). Sequences were obtained from PBMCs. In DNA form, the CDR3 reads TGTGCCAGCAGCTCCCTGGGAAGGACAGAACAAGAGACCCAGTACTTC. Its protein product is CASSSLGRTEQETQYF.